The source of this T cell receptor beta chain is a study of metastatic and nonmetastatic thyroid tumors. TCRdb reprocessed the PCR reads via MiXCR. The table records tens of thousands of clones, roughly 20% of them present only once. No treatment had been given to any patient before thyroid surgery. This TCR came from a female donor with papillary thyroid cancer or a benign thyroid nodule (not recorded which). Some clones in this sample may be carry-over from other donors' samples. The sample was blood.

CDR3 loop: CASSVQGAGANVLTF. CDR3 DNA sequence: TGTGCCAGCAGTGTGCAGGGAGCTGGGGCCAACGTCCTGACTTTC. This chain connects TRBV2 to TRBJ2-6; the D call may be TRBD1 or TRBD2 (5 bases each). The germline gives CDR1 SNHLY, CDR2 FYNNEI. The CDR3 runs to 15 residues. Trimming took off 4 bases at V and 2 bases at J, with 9 bases between the two ends.